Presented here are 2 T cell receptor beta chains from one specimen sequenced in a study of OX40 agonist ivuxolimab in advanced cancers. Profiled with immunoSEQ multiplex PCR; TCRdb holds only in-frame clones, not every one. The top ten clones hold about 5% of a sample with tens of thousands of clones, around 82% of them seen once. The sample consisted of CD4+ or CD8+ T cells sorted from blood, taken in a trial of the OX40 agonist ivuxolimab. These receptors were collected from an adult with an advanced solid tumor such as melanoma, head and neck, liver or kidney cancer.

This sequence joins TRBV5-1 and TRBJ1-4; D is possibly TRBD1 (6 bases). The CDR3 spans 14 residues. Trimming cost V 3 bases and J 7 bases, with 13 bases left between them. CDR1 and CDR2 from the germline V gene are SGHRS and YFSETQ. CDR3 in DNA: TGCGCCAGCAGCTCGCGGGGAGGGGGTGAAAAACTGTTTTTT. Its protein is CASSSRGGGEKLFF.

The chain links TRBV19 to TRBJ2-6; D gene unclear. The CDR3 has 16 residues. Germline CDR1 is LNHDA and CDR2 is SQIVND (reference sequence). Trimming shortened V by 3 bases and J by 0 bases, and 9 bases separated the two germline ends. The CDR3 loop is CASSILDPSGANVLTF. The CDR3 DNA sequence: TGTGCCAGTAGTATCCTCGACCCCTCTGGGGCCAACGTCCTGACTTTC.